This entry concerns a single TCR beta chain. The data originate from a study of blood T cell repertoires in COVID-19. Measured with immunoSEQ multiplex PCR; TCRdb has only the in-frame clones, and not every one. Here the sample spans hundreds of thousands of clones, under 90% being singletons. This CDR3 is 13 amino acids long. Germline CDR1 and CDR2: KGHSH and LQKENI. Between the trimmed V and J ends, which lost 4 bases and 2 bases, there was a span of 7 bases. Specimen: peripheral blood. The sequence was collected from an elderly woman with acute or convalescent COVID-19. This chain connects TRBV18 to TRBJ2-3, with D unresolved. The CDR3 sequence is CASSRQITDTQYF. The CDR3 DNA sequence: TGTGCCAGCTCACGGCAGATCACAGATACGCAGTATTTT.